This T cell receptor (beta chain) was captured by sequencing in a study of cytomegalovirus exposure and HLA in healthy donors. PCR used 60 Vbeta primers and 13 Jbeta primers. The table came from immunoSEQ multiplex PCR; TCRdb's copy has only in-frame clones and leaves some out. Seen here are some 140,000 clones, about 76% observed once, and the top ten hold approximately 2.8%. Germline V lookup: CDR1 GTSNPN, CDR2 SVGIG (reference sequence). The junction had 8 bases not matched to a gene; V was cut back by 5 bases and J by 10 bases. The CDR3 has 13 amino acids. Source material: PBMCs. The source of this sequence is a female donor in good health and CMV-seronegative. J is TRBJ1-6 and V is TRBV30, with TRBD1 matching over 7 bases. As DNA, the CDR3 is TGTGCCTGGGAAGGACAGGTCTTATCACCCCTCCACTTT. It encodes CAWEGQVLSPLHF. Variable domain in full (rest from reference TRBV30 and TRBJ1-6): SQTIHQWPATLVQPVGSPLSLECTVEGTSNPNLYWYRQAAGRGLQLLFYSVGIGQISSEVPQNLSASRPQDRQFILSSKKLLLSDSGFYLCAWEGQVLSPLHFGNGTRLTVT.